Listed below are T cell receptor beta chains from one sample, sequenced in a study of T cells in Graves' hyperthyroidism and ophthalmopathy. Each CDR3 protein is one row after TCRdb ran MiXCR on the multiplex PCR reads. The sample holds a few hundred thousand distinct CDR3 sequences, 15% to 18% seen once. Source material: blood. The receptors here all came from a woman in her 30s with Graves' hyperthyroidism. CDR3s include the opening cysteine and the closing phenylalanine or tryptophan. D genes are given only for firm matches. Expanded clones get a size class; other rows say once, few or many, or leave the size out.

CDR3: CASSQHTGTENEKLFF
DNA: TGCGCCAGCAGCCAACACACCGGGACAGAGAATGAAAAACTGTTTTTT
V: TRBV4-1
D: TRBD1
J: TRBJ1-4
size: .

CDR3: CASSLSGLAGDTQYF
DNA: TGTGCCAGCAGCTTATCGGGACTAGCGGGAGATACGCAGTATTTT
V: TRBV7-2
D: TRBD2
J: TRBJ2-3
size: many

CDR3: CASDRTSTDTQYF
DNA: TGTGCCAGCGACAGGACTAGCACAGATACGCAGTATTTT
V: TRBV2
D: .
J: TRBJ2-3
size: many

CDR3: CASSQGLAGTIYNEQFF
DNA: TGTGCCAGCAGCCAAGGACTAGCGGGCACTATCTACAATGAGCAGTTCTTC
V: TRBV4-2
D: TRBD2
J: TRBJ2-1
size: .

CDR3: CASSVLQGISEQFF
DNA: TGCGCCAGCAGTGTATTACAGGGGATCAGTGAGCAGTTCTTC
V: TRBV10-2
D: TRBD1
J: TRBJ2-1
size: few

CDR3: CSVGASRGEPQHF
DNA: TGCAGCGTTGGTGCCTCTCGGGGCGAGCCCCAGCATTTT
V: TRBV29-1
D: .
J: TRBJ1-5
size: .

CDR3: CASSTYHSDGAYEQYF
DNA: TGTGCCAGTAGTACCTACCACTCGGACGGAGCCTACGAGCAGTACTTC
V: TRBV19
D: .
J: TRBJ2-7
size: .

CDR3: CASSSSRSRNNEQFF
DNA: TGTGCCAGCAGCTCCAGTAGGAGTCGGAACAATGAGCAGTTCTTC
V: TRBV7-3
D: .
J: TRBJ2-1
size: many

CDR3: CASSPGLAGQYNEQFF
DNA: TGTGCCAGCTCCCCCGGACTAGCGGGACAATACAATGAGCAGTTCTTC
V: TRBV18
D: TRBD2
J: TRBJ2-1
size: many

CDR3: CASSPARGAGLEQYF
DNA: TGCGCCAGCAGCCCAGCTCGGGGCGCAGGGCTCGAGCAGTACTTC
V: TRBV5-1
D: .
J: TRBJ2-7
size: .

CDR3: CASSFPYGTDTQYF
DNA: TGCGCCAGCAGCTTCCCTTATGGCACAGATACGCAGTATTTT
V: TRBV5-1
D: .
J: TRBJ2-3
size: many

CDR3: CASSRLQGPGYNEQFF
DNA: TGTGCCAGCAGTCGACTACAGGGTCCGGGATACAATGAGCAGTTCTTC
V: TRBV6-1
D: .
J: TRBJ2-1
size: many

CDR3: CASSLSGTGTNEKLFF
DNA: TGCGCCAGCAGCTTAAGTGGGACAGGGACGAATGAAAAACTGTTTTTT
V: TRBV5-1
D: TRBD1
J: TRBJ1-4
size: many

CDR3: CASSLGQGLNMNTEAFF
DNA: TGTGCCAGCAGCTTGGGACAGGGGCTGAACATGAACACTGAAGCTTTCTTT
V: TRBV5-6
D: TRBD1
J: TRBJ1-1
size: few

CDR3: CASSKQGSYEQYF
DNA: TGTGCCAGCAGTAAACAGGGGTCCTACGAGCAGTACTTC
V: TRBV5-6
D: TRBD1
J: TRBJ2-7
size: few

CDR3: CASSGSGATGELFF
DNA: TGCGCCAGCAGCGGGTCAGGGGCGACCGGGGAGCTGTTTTTT
V: TRBV5-1
D: .
J: TRBJ2-2
size: few

CDR3: CASSVEGGARETQYF
DNA: TGTGCCAGCAGCGTAGAAGGGGGGGCTAGGGAGACCCAGTACTTC
V: TRBV9
D: .
J: TRBJ2-5
size: few

CDR3: CSARPLAGSMREQFF
DNA: TGCAGTGCTAGACCCCTGGCGGGATCGATGCGTGAGCAGTTCTTC
V: TRBV20-1
D: .
J: TRBJ2-1
size: many

CDR3: CASSSGILGAEAFF
DNA: TGTGCCAGCAGCTCAGGGATTTTGGGCGCTGAAGCTTTCTTT
V: TRBV12-3/TRBV12-4
D: .
J: TRBJ1-1
size: many

CDR3: CASGGSGTTGELFF
DNA: TGTGCCAGCGGTGGTAGCGGAACTACCGGGGAGCTGTTTTTT
V: TRBV28
D: .
J: TRBJ2-2
size: few

CDR3: CSARALAGGLEQYF
DNA: TGCAGTGCTAGGGCACTAGCGGGAGGTCTCGAGCAGTACTTC
V: TRBV20-1
D: TRBD2
J: TRBJ2-7
size: many

CDR3: CASSLFAWGTTNSPLHF
DNA: TGTGCCAGCAGCTTGTTCGCGTGGGGGACAACGAATTCACCCCTCCACTTT
V: TRBV5-5
D: .
J: TRBJ1-6
size: .

CDR3: CASSTGRDQPQHF
DNA: TGTGCCAGTAGTACGGGGAGGGATCAGCCCCAGCATTTT
V: TRBV19
D: .
J: TRBJ1-5
size: .

CDR3: CASRSTGELHNEQFF
DNA: TGTGCCAGCAGGTCCACAGGGGAACTACACAATGAGCAGTTCTTC
V: TRBV12-3/TRBV12-4
D: TRBD1
J: TRBJ2-1
size: many

CDR3: CASRSRGIGEQYF
DNA: TGCGCCAGCAGGTCCAGGGGGATCGGCGAGCAGTACTTC
V: TRBV10-2
D: TRBD1
J: TRBJ2-7
size: .

CDR3: CASQATDTQYF
DNA: TGTGCCAGCCAGGCTACAGATACGCAGTATTTT
V: TRBV7-2
D: .
J: TRBJ2-3
size: many

CDR3: CATSRDGGERGEKLFF
DNA: TGTGCCACCAGCAGAGATGGAGGGGAAAGAGGTGAAAAACTGTTTTTT
V: TRBV15
D: .
J: TRBJ1-4
size: .